Following are 25 T cell receptor beta chains from one sample sequenced in a study of spatial heterogeneity in lung cancer. TCRdb redid the calling of the 5' RACE reads with MiXCR, one entry per CDR3 protein. Altogether 40,000 to 45,000 distinct CDR3 sequences are present, roughly an eighth being singletons, with the ten largest covering about 55%. The time point: sample taken at primary tumor resection. Researchers sequenced whole RNA taken from tumor, nontumor lung or frozen PBMC without sorting. Sequenced here: PBMCs, sampled at surgery. The receptors were sampled from a male donor with early-stage non-small cell lung cancer.

This clonotype was counted between two and nine times. The V and J genes are TRBV6-1 and TRBJ1-4, with D unclear. The CDR3 runs to 13 residues. The germline V and J ends were trimmed by 2 bases and 12 bases, with 13 bases remaining between them. Germline CDR1 and CDR2: MNHNS and SASEGT. The CDR3 loop reads CASSENVEGQLFF. As DNA, the CDR3 is TGTGCCAGCAGTGAAAATGTGGAAGGGCAACTGTTTTTT.

This clonotype appeared many times. The rearrangement uses TRBV4-1 and TRBJ1-3; no clear D gene. Trimming took off 2 bases at V and 2 bases at J, with 7 bases between the two ends. Germline lookup yields CDR1 MGHRA and CDR2 YSYEKL. This CDR3 region has 14 residues. CDR3 in DNA: TGCGCCAGCAGCCAAAATGGAGCTGGAAACACCATATATTTT. It codes for CASSQNGAGNTIYF.

In its sample, this clonotype was seen many times. The chain combines TRBV6-5 with TRBJ2-7; D is unresolved. V was cut by 3 bases and J by 3 bases, with 9 bases left in between. This CDR3 has 13 residues. The germline V gene encodes CDR1 MNHEY and CDR2 SVGAGI. The DNA for the CDR3 is TGTGCCAGCAGTTATGATCCCAGCTACGAGCAGTACTTC. It yields the protein CASSYDPSYEQYF.

This clonotype was observed many times. The chain combines TRBV10-3 with TRBJ1-5; D unresolved. With 0 bases removed from V and 2 bases from J, the gap between germline ends came to 11 bases. This CDR3 is built from 16 residues. CDR1 and CDR2 from the germline V gene are ENHRY and SYGVKD. This CDR3 is CAISESARTGNQPQHF. CDR3 nucleotides: TGTGCCATCAGTGAGTCAGCCAGGACTGGCAATCAGCCCCAGCATTTT.

As DNA, the CDR3 is TGCAGTGCTAGAGATCCCGGAGGAGGGTTGGATACGCAGTATTTT. This sequence encodes CSARDPGGGLDTQYF. The chain links TRBV20-1 to TRBJ2-3, with D tentatively TRBD2 (6 bases). The CDR3 sequence is 15 residues long. The V gene's germline CDR1 is DFQATT and CDR2 SNEGSKA (reference sequence). V was trimmed by 0 bases and J by 6 bases, leaving 16 bases between them.

This chain connects TRBV7-8 to TRBJ2-7; TRBD2 matches 7 bases. Trimming at V came to 5 bases and at J to 0 bases, leaving 7 bases not matched to a gene. CDR3 length equals 15 residues. Looked up from germline, CDR1 is SGHVS and CDR2 is FQNEAQ. The CDR3 nucleotides read TGTGCCAGCAGCGTTAGCGGGCGTGCCTCCTACGAGCAGTACTTC. Translation: CASSVSGRASYEQYF.

V is TRBV29-1 and J is TRBJ2-2; 7 bases align to TRBD2. Germline-derived CDR1 and CDR2 are SQVTM and ANQGSEA. The CDR3 sequence is 15 residues long. J was trimmed by 4 bases and V by 1 base; bases with no gene match: 6. The CDR3 DNA follows: TGCAGCGTTGAAGGGGCGGGGGTCGCCACCGGGGAGCTGTTTTTT. This translates into CSVEGAGVATGELFF.

This clonotype was counted between two and nine times. The chain carries TRBV29-1 and TRBJ1-3; maybe TRBD1 (5 bases). The CDR3 is made up of 15 amino acids. CDR1 and CDR2 from the germline V gene are SQVTM and ANQGSEA. V gave up 5 bases and J gave up 4 bases, with 18 bases separating them. In DNA, the CDR3 is TGCAGCGTTAGCCTCCTCAGTGGGACCGGAAACACCATATATTTT. Protein sequence: CSVSLLSGTGNTIYF. Combining the CDR3 with reference TRBV29-1 and TRBJ1-3 gives the whole variable domain SAVISQKPSRDICQRGTSLTIQCQVDSQVTMMFWYRQQPGQSLTLIATANQGSEATYESGFVIDKFPISRPNLTFSTLTVSNMSPEDSSIYLCSVSLLSGTGNTIYFGEGSWLTVV.

This clonotype was counted between two and nine times. V gene TRBV7-9 combines with J gene TRBJ2-7; no clear D. Germline CDR1 and CDR2: SEHNR and FQNEAQ (reference sequence). The CDR3 has 14 amino acids. V was shortened by 1 base and J by 4 bases, with 11 bases between the two germline ends. CDR3 loop: CASSLGALGYEQYF. The DNA of the CDR3 is TGTGCCAGCAGCTTAGGTGCCTTGGGGTACGAGCAGTACTTC.

There are many counts of this clonotype. The chain has TRBV10-3 and TRBJ1-2, with 7 bases identical to TRBD1. Trimming at V came to 6 bases and at J to 5 bases, leaving 6 bases not matched to a gene. The CDR3 covers 13 residues. Germline CDR1 ENHRY, CDR2 SYGVKD. CDR3 sequence reads: CAIRTGTVYGYTF. CDR3 coding DNA: TGTGCCATCAGAACCGGGACAGTGTATGGCTACACCTTC.

This clonotype was counted once. The genes are TRBV3-1 and TRBJ2-7; possible D gene TRBD2, 6 bases. This CDR3 is built from 13 residues. The ends were cut back, 3 bases at V and 6 bases at J, with 12 bases in the middle. In germline, CDR1 is LGHDT, CDR2 YNNKEL (reference sequence). The CDR3 region has the DNA TGTGCCAGCAGCCAGCGACTAGAAGGCGAGCAGTACTTC. It translates to CASSQRLEGEQYF.

The gene calls are TRBV5-6 and TRBJ2-3; tentatively, D is TRBD1 (5 bases). V lost 0 bases to trimming and J lost 10 bases, with 21 bases between them. This CDR3 spans 16 amino acids. CDR1 is SGHDT, CDR2 YYEEEE, per germline. Here the CDR3 DNA reads TGTGCCAGCAGCTTGGGACAGAACCGCCCCATGGGTCCGCAGTATTTT. It is translated as CASSLGQNRPMGPQYF. The full variable domain, completed using reference TRBV5-6 and TRBJ2-3, is DAGVTQSPTHLIKTRGQQVTLRCSPKSGHDTVSWYQQALGQGPQFIFQYYEEEERQRGNFPDRFSGHQFPNYSSELNVNALLLGDSALYLCASSLGQNRPMGPQYFGPGTRLTVL.

The table lists this clonotype with a few counts. The chain carries TRBV7-9 and TRBJ2-7; D possibly corresponds to TRBD1 (6 bases). Per germline, CDR1 SEHNR and CDR2 FQNEAQ (reference sequence). This CDR3 contains 15 residues. The germline V and J ends were trimmed by 3 bases and 6 bases, with 18 bases remaining between them. CDR3 coding DNA: TGTGCCAGCAGCTTGGAGTGGCAGGGGAGTGGCGAGCAGTACTTC. It encodes CASSLEWQGSGEQYF.

This clonotype was detected only a few times. The CDR3 sequence: CASSLISGDLGQFF. In nucleotides, the CDR3 is TGTGCCAGCAGCTTAATCAGCGGGGACCTGGGGCAGTTCTTC. The V call is TRBV7-2, the J call TRBJ2-1, with TRBD2 matching 7 bases. The germline V gene encodes CDR1 SGHTA and CDR2 FQGNSA. CDR3 length equals 14 residues. V dropped 2 bases and J dropped 12; count of bases not matched to a gene: 10.

The chain recombines TRBV7-9 with TRBJ1-6; 7 nucleotides align to TRBD1. Germline CDR1 SEHNR, CDR2 FQNEAQ (reference sequence). The V and J ends lost 7 bases and 6 bases, in that order; junction bases with no gene match: 6. This CDR3 region has 14 residues. The CDR3 DNA sequence: TGTGCCAGCACCTGGGGACAGAGTAATTCACCCCTCCACTTT. Translated: CASTWGQSNSPLHF.

The CDR3 spells CASSVAPRTGNGYEQYF. The CDR3 bases are TGTGCCAGCAGCGTAGCACCAAGGACAGGGAACGGTTACGAGCAGTACTTC. This sequence joins TRBV9 and TRBJ2-7; 8 bases map to TRBD1. The CDR3 runs to 17 residues. Trimming took 0 bases from V and 4 from J; bases not matched to a gene: 12. Germline V CDR1 and CDR2: SGDLS, YYNGEE.

This chain uses TRBV3-1 with TRBJ1-5; possible D gene TRBD1, 6 bases. CDR1 is LGHDT, CDR2 YNNKEL, per germline (reference sequence). CDR3 length: 13 residues. V shed 1 base and J shed 7 bases, with 8 bases lying between them. CDR3 in amino acids: CASSQGGRQPQHF. The CDR3 DNA is TGTGCCAGCAGCCAAGGGGGGCGGCAGCCCCAGCATTTT.

Many counts were recorded for this clonotype. This chain uses TRBV6-1 with TRBJ2-5; TRBD1 matches at 8 bases. Germline CDR1 MNHNS, CDR2 SASEGT. This CDR3 is built from 14 residues. Trimming cost V 6 bases and J 7 bases; bases outside gene matches: 10. Written as DNA, the CDR3 is TGTGCCAGCAGCGGGACAGGAGGAATGGCGACCCAGTACTTC. This encodes CASSGTGGMATQYF.

The chain links TRBV20-1 to TRBJ2-5; 12 bases align to TRBD1. Looked up from germline, CDR1 is DFQATT and CDR2 is SNEGSKA (reference sequence). V lost 6 bases and J lost 5; bases outside the gene matches: 7. The CDR3 loop spans 14 amino acids. CDR3 coding DNA: TGCAGTGCGTATGGGACAGGGGGCGTGGAGACCCAGTACTTC. It is translated as CSAYGTGGVETQYF.

This chain's CDR3 is CASSPGTGTRTYEQYF. The CDR3 nucleotides are TGTGCCAGCTCACCGGGTACAGGGACTAGGACCTACGAGCAGTACTTC. V and J are TRBV18 and TRBJ2-7, with 8 bases lining up with TRBD2. V lost 3 bases to trimming and J lost 2 bases; unmatched junction nucleotides: 9. CDR3 length: 16 amino acids. Germline V CDR1 and CDR2: KGHSH, LQKENI.

This clonotype showed up just a few times. The chain employs TRBV19 and TRBJ1-2; D gene uncertain. The CDR3 runs to 14 residues. From germline, CDR1 is LNHDA and CDR2 SQIVND (reference sequence). Trimming removed 6 bases at V and 4 bases at J, with 15 bases between. The DNA of the CDR3 is TGTGCCAGTAGCCTGGACGGAGGATTCTATGGCTACACCTTC. This sequence encodes CASSLDGGFYGYTF.

The chain links TRBV5-1 to TRBJ1-1; D is ambiguous. Trimming took off 4 bases at V and 3 bases at J, with 19 bases between the two ends. This CDR3 is built from 16 residues. The germline V gene has CDR1 SGHRS and CDR2 YFSETQ. DNA of the CDR3: TGCGCCAGCAGCCCCCTTCGTCCAGACGGTTACACTGAAGCTTTCTTT. This translates into CASSPLRPDGYTEAFF.

The gene calls are TRBV2 and TRBJ2-5, with 7 nucleotides matching TRBD1. The CDR3 covers 13 residues. V gave up 5 bases and J gave up 3 bases; unmatched junction bases: 3. Germline-derived CDR1 and CDR2 are SNHLY and FYNNEI. The chain's CDR3 is CASSRDRKETQYF. In DNA form, the CDR3 reads TGTGCCAGCAGTCGGGACAGAAAAGAGACCCAGTACTTC.

This clonotype turned up a few times. The chain carries TRBV4-3 and TRBJ2-7, with D maybe TRBD1 (6 bases). This CDR3 is 16 amino acids long. Germline values: CDR1 LGHNA, CDR2 YSLEER. The V end lost 0 bases, the J end lost 3 bases, and 15 bases lay between the germline ends. CDR3 in amino acids: CASSQDVLGTNYEQYF. The CDR3 DNA sequence: TGCGCCAGCAGCCAAGACGTCTTGGGGACAAACTACGAGCAGTACTTC.

This clonotype was picked up a small number of times. The chain carries TRBV11-2 and TRBJ2-3; D uncertain. The CDR3 covers 12 residues. Trimming pared 5 bases from V and 5 bases from J, leaving 8 bases between. The germline V gene encodes CDR1 SGHAT and CDR2 FQNNGV. The CDR3 region has the DNA TGTGCCAGCAGCATCGGACGAGATACGCAGTATTTT. Protein: CASSIGRDTQYF.